These T cell receptor beta chains were read from a single sample in a study of graft-versus-host responses after intestinal transplantation. Sequencing was performed with immunoSEQ multiplex PCR; in TCRdb, only in-frame clones are kept and a portion is missing. Altogether 75,000 to 90,000 clones are present, 85% to 90% being singletons, with the ten largest covering approximately 0.34%. These receptors lack a known antigen. The source was unstimulated CD4+ T cells sorted from spleen or lymph node cells, collected before intestinal transplant. The receptors were sampled from a human donor who received an intestinal transplant. Both conserved end residues are part of each CDR3. The order of the fields is CDR3 DNA, CDR3 protein, V gene, D gene, J gene, clone size. D genes are given only for firm matches. A clone size is listed for some rows: how often the clone was seen (once, few, many), or a class if it is expanded.

CDR3 DNA: TGTGCCAGCAGCAAAACGCAGGACACCTACGAGCAGTACTTC
CDR3 protein: CASSKTQDTYEQYF
V gene: TRBV21-1
D gene: .
J gene: TRBJ2-7
clone size: .

CDR3 DNA: TGCGCCAGCAGCGGACGGGAGTCCGGCAATGAGCAGTTCTTC
CDR3 protein: CASSGRESGNEQFF
V gene: TRBV4-1
D gene: .
J gene: TRBJ2-1
clone size: once

CDR3 DNA: TGCAGCGTGAATACGGGGTCTTATGGCTACACCTTC
CDR3 protein: CSVNTGSYGYTF
V gene: TRBV29-1
D gene: .
J gene: TRBJ1-2
clone size: .

CDR3 DNA: TGTGCCAGCAGCCTGGGGCGGGGGCCTTACGAGCAGTACTTC
CDR3 protein: CASSLGRGPYEQYF
V gene: TRBV27
D gene: .
J gene: TRBJ2-7
clone size: .

CDR3 DNA: TGCGCCAGCAGCTTGTCGCCGTGGGGGGGGCGGAACACCGGGGAGCTGTTTTTT
CDR3 protein: CASSLSPWGGRNTGELFF
V gene: TRBV5-1
D gene: .
J gene: TRBJ2-2
clone size: .

CDR3 DNA: TGTGCCAGCAGCTCGTGGACTTATGATACGCAGTATTTT
CDR3 protein: CASSSWTYDTQYF
V gene: TRBV5-4
D gene: .
J gene: TRBJ2-3
clone size: .

CDR3 DNA: TGTGCCAGCAGCCAACCCGGGGGATTGACTAATGAAAAACTGTTTTTT
CDR3 protein: CASSQPGGLTNEKLFF
V gene: TRBV2
D gene: .
J gene: TRBJ1-4
clone size: once

CDR3 DNA: TGCGCCAGCGGGATAACAGGGCGGGGGGCACAAGAGACCCAGTACTTC
CDR3 protein: CASGITGRGAQETQYF
V gene: TRBV5-1
D gene: TRBD2
J gene: TRBJ2-5
clone size: .

CDR3 DNA: TGTGCCAGCAGCTTAGGCGGGTCTAAATCCGGGGAGCTGTTTTTT
CDR3 protein: CASSLGGSKSGELFF
V gene: TRBV11-3
D gene: .
J gene: TRBJ2-2
clone size: .

CDR3 DNA: TGTGCCAGCAGTGACCCTACTAATGGACTGGACGACCAGAGGGATTCCGAGCAGTTCTTC
CDR3 protein: CASSDPTNGLDDQRDSEQFF
V gene: TRBV6-4
D gene: .
J gene: TRBJ2-1
clone size: .

CDR3 DNA: TGTGCCAGCAGCCAAGTAGGCGGGAACAAACTGTTTTTT
CDR3 protein: CASSQVGGNKLFF
V gene: TRBV14
D gene: .
J gene: TRBJ1-4
clone size: .

CDR3 DNA: TGTGCCAGCTCACCATTGCCTCCCCCGGGGGCTGAAGCTTTCTTT
CDR3 protein: CASSPLPPPGAEAFF
V gene: TRBV18
D gene: .
J gene: TRBJ1-1
clone size: .

CDR3 DNA: TGTGCCAGTAGTCCGACAGTAAGGAATGGCTACACCTTC
CDR3 protein: CASSPTVRNGYTF
V gene: TRBV19
D gene: .
J gene: TRBJ1-2
clone size: .

CDR3 DNA: TGTGCCAGCTCACCACCGACAGGGATGAACACTGAAGCTTTCTTT
CDR3 protein: CASSPPTGMNTEAFF
V gene: TRBV18
D gene: TRBD1
J gene: TRBJ1-1
clone size: once

CDR3 DNA: TGTGCCAGCAGCGCGGCTCCTCGGGGGAGGATAGGGGAATACTTC
CDR3 protein: CASSAAPRGRIGEYF
V gene: TRBV9
D gene: .
J gene: TRBJ1-2
clone size: .

CDR3 DNA: TGTGCCAGCAGCTTGGCCCCGGACAGGGAGGGCAATGAGCAGTTCTTC
CDR3 protein: CASSLAPDREGNEQFF
V gene: TRBV5-6
D gene: .
J gene: TRBJ2-1
clone size: .

CDR3 DNA: TGTGCCAGCAGCGTTGTGGGCGCGAACATTCAGTACTTC
CDR3 protein: CASSVVGANIQYF
V gene: TRBV9
D gene: .
J gene: TRBJ2-4
clone size: .

CDR3 DNA: TGTGCCAGCAGTTCCCCAGGACAGTCCTACGAGCAGTACTTC
CDR3 protein: CASSSPGQSYEQYF
V gene: TRBV28
D gene: .
J gene: TRBJ2-7
clone size: .

CDR3 DNA: TGTGCCACCAGCAGGGGCAGGGGGCAAGCTGAAAAACTGTTTTTT
CDR3 protein: CATSRGRGQAEKLFF
V gene: TRBV15
D gene: TRBD1
J gene: TRBJ1-4
clone size: .

CDR3 DNA: TGTGCCAGCAGTTCAACCGCCGGGACTAGCAGAGAGACCCAGTACTTC
CDR3 protein: CASSSTAGTSRETQYF
V gene: TRBV6-5
D gene: TRBD2
J gene: TRBJ2-5
clone size: .

CDR3 DNA: TGTGCCTGGGGACAGGGACCCACTGAAGCTTTCTTT
CDR3 protein: CAWGQGPTEAFF
V gene: TRBV30
D gene: TRBD1
J gene: TRBJ1-1
clone size: .

CDR3 DNA: TGTGCCAGCAGCTCGTGGGGGGCGCCCTCGGGAGGCGAGCAGTTCTTC
CDR3 protein: CASSSWGAPSGGEQFF
V gene: TRBV5-4
D gene: .
J gene: TRBJ2-1
clone size: .

CDR3 DNA: TGTGCCGCCTTTCGCGGGGCGAGTACCGGGGAGCTGTTTTTT
CDR3 protein: CAAFRGASTGELFF
V gene: TRBV6-1
D gene: .
J gene: TRBJ2-2
clone size: .

CDR3 DNA: TGTGCCAGCAGCTTGAGGGCGAACACCGGGGAGCTGTTTTTT
CDR3 protein: CASSLRANTGELFF
V gene: TRBV7-3
D gene: .
J gene: TRBJ2-2
clone size: .

CDR3 DNA: TGTGCCAGTACCGCCGGGACAGCAAAGGACAATGAGCAGTTCTTC
CDR3 protein: CASTAGTAKDNEQFF
V gene: TRBV19
D gene: TRBD1
J gene: TRBJ2-1
clone size: .

CDR3 DNA: TGCGCCAGCAGCTTGGAATCTAGGACTTCAGGAACTGAAGCTTTCTTT
CDR3 protein: CASSLESRTSGTEAFF
V gene: TRBV5-1
D gene: .
J gene: TRBJ1-1
clone size: .

CDR3 DNA: TGTGCCAGCGGCAACGGAGCGAGCTCCTACGAGCAGTACTTC
CDR3 protein: CASGNGASSYEQYF
V gene: TRBV6-1
D gene: .
J gene: TRBJ2-7
clone size: .

CDR3 DNA: TGTGCCAGCAGTGTTGAGACAGGGTTAGGCCAGCCCCAGCATTTT
CDR3 protein: CASSVETGLGQPQHF
V gene: TRBV6-1
D gene: TRBD1
J gene: TRBJ1-5
clone size: .

CDR3 DNA: TGTGCCAGCAGCTTCAAACAGGGGAATGGCTACACCTTC
CDR3 protein: CASSFKQGNGYTF
V gene: TRBV5-8
D gene: TRBD1
J gene: TRBJ1-2
clone size: few

CDR3 DNA: TGTGCCAGCAGTTTACGTCCCCTCTCCTACGAGCAGTACTTC
CDR3 protein: CASSLRPLSYEQYF
V gene: TRBV28
D gene: .
J gene: TRBJ2-7
clone size: .

CDR3 DNA: TGTGCCAGTAGTGCCCTCGACAGGCCCGACTATGGCTACACCTTC
CDR3 protein: CASSALDRPDYGYTF
V gene: TRBV19
D gene: .
J gene: TRBJ1-2
clone size: .

CDR3 DNA: TGTGCCAGCTCACCTGGGGGACAGGGGGCGAAGAACACTGAAGCTTTCTTT
CDR3 protein: CASSPGGQGAKNTEAFF
V gene: TRBV18
D gene: TRBD1
J gene: TRBJ1-1
clone size: .

CDR3 DNA: TGCGCCAGCAGAGGGACTAGCGGCTACAATGAGCAGTTCTTC
CDR3 protein: CASRGTSGYNEQFF
V gene: TRBV23-1
D gene: TRBD2
J gene: TRBJ2-1
clone size: .

CDR3 DNA: TGTGCCAGCAGCTTGAAGACAGGGACCGGGGAGCTGTTTTTT
CDR3 protein: CASSLKTGTGELFF
V gene: TRBV11-2
D gene: TRBD1
J gene: TRBJ2-2
clone size: .

CDR3 DNA: TGCGCCAGCAGCGGGACAGGGGTTGCCACCGGGGAGCTGTTTTTT
CDR3 protein: CASSGTGVATGELFF
V gene: TRBV5-1
D gene: TRBD1
J gene: TRBJ2-2
clone size: .

CDR3 DNA: TGCGCCAGCAGTCCTGATGGACAGTCGAACACTGAAGCTTTCTTT
CDR3 protein: CASSPDGQSNTEAFF
V gene: TRBV5-1
D gene: .
J gene: TRBJ1-1
clone size: .

CDR3 DNA: TGTGCCAGAAGCACTCATAAGAACACTGAAGCTTTCTTT
CDR3 protein: CARSTHKNTEAFF
V gene: TRBV5-3
D gene: .
J gene: TRBJ1-1
clone size: .

CDR3 DNA: TGTGCCAGCAGTATTGTCCGCGGAGGCTACACCTTC
CDR3 protein: CASSIVRGGYTF
V gene: TRBV28
D gene: .
J gene: TRBJ1-2
clone size: .

CDR3 DNA: TGTGCCACCAGCAGATGGACAGGGGGCGAGCCTACGAAGCAGTACTTC
CDR3 protein: CATSRWTGGEPTKQYF
V gene: TRBV15
D gene: TRBD1
J gene: TRBJ2-7
clone size: .

CDR3 DNA: TGTGCCAGCAGTTCGAGCAGGAGCGGCGAGCAGTACTTC
CDR3 protein: CASSSSRSGEQYF
V gene: TRBV27
D gene: .
J gene: TRBJ2-7
clone size: .

CDR3 DNA: TGCAGCGTTGCCGGGACAGAGAATCAGCCCCAGCATTTT
CDR3 protein: CSVAGTENQPQHF
V gene: TRBV29-1
D gene: TRBD1
J gene: TRBJ1-5
clone size: .

CDR3 DNA: TGTGCCAGCAGTTTACTAGCGGGCACCGGGGAGCTGTTTTTT
CDR3 protein: CASSLLAGTGELFF
V gene: TRBV28
D gene: TRBD2
J gene: TRBJ2-2
clone size: .

CDR3 DNA: TGTGCCAGCAGCCAAGTACAGGGATATGGCTACACCTTC
CDR3 protein: CASSQVQGYGYTF
V gene: TRBV14
D gene: .
J gene: TRBJ1-2
clone size: .

CDR3 DNA: TGCGCCAGCAGTGAAGGACATCTCAACACCGGGGAGCTGTTTTTT
CDR3 protein: CASSEGHLNTGELFF
V gene: TRBV10-1
D gene: .
J gene: TRBJ2-2
clone size: .

CDR3 DNA: TGCAGCGCGCTGGGACAGAACACTGAAGCTTTCTTT
CDR3 protein: CSALGQNTEAFF
V gene: TRBV29-1
D gene: .
J gene: TRBJ1-1
clone size: .

CDR3 DNA: TGTGCCAGCAGCTTCCGGATGGGGGGACTAGCGGGATCAGATACGCAGTATTTT
CDR3 protein: CASSFRMGGLAGSDTQYF
V gene: TRBV7-8
D gene: TRBD2
J gene: TRBJ2-3
clone size: .

CDR3 DNA: TGCGCCAGCAGCTTGGTCTGGACAGGGGCTCCGAACACCGGGGAGCTGTTTTTT
CDR3 protein: CASSLVWTGAPNTGELFF
V gene: TRBV5-1
D gene: TRBD1
J gene: TRBJ2-2
clone size: .

CDR3 DNA: TGTGCCAGCACCAACAGGGGGTTTGGGGCCAACGTCCTGACTTTC
CDR3 protein: CASTNRGFGANVLTF
V gene: TRBV28
D gene: TRBD1
J gene: TRBJ2-6
clone size: .

CDR3 DNA: TGCGCCAGCAGCTACCTTCCGACAGGGCCGAGCTCCTACAATGAGCAGTTCTTC
CDR3 protein: CASSYLPTGPSSYNEQFF
V gene: TRBV5-1
D gene: TRBD1
J gene: TRBJ2-1
clone size: once

CDR3 DNA: TGTGCCAGCAGGGGACAGGGAGTAGATACGCAGTATTTT
CDR3 protein: CASRGQGVDTQYF
V gene: TRBV2
D gene: TRBD1
J gene: TRBJ2-3
clone size: .